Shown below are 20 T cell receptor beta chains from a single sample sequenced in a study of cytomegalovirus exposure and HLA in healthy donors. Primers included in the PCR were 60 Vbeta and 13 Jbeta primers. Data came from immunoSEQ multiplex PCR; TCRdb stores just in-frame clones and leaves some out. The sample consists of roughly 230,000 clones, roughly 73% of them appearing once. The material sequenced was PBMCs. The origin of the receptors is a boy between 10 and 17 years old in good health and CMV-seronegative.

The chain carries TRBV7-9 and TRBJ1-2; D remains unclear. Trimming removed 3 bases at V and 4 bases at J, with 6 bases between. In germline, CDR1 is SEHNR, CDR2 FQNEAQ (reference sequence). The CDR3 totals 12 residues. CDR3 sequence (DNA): TGTGCCAGCAGCTTTGTCGGCTATGGCTACACCTTC. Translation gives CASSFVGYGYTF. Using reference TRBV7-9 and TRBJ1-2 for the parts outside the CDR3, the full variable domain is DTGVSQNPRHKITKRGQNVTFRCDPISEHNRLYWYRQTLGQGPEFLTYFQNEAQLEKSRLLSDRFSAERPKGSFSTLEIQRTEQGDSAMYLCASSFVGYGYTFGSGTRLTVV.

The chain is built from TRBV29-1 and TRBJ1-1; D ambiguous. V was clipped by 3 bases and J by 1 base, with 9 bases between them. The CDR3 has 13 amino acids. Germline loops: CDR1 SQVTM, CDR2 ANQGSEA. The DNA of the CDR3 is TGCAGCGTTGAGGCCGCACGGAACACTGAAGCTTTCTTT. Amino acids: CSVEAARNTEAFF.

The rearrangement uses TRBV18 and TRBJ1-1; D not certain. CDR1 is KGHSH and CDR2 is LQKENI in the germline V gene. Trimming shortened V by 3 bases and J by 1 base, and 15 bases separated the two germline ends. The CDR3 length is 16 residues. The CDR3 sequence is CASSPSRTRENTEAFF. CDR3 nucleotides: TGTGCCAGCTCACCGTCCCGGACGAGGGAGAACACTGAAGCTTTCTTT. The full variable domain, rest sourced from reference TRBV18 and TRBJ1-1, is NAGVMQNPRHLVRRRGQEARLRCSPMKGHSHVYWYRQLPEEGLKFMVYLQKENIIDESGMPKERFSAEFPKEGPSILRIQQVVRGDSAAYFCASSPSRTRENTEAFFGQGTRLTVV.

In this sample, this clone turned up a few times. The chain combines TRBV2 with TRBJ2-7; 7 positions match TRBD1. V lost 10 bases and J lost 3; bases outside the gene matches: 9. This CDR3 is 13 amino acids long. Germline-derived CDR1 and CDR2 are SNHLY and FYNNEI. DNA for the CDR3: TGTGCCACATATTCTCACAGGGGCTACGAGCAGTACTTC. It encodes CATYSHRGYEQYF.

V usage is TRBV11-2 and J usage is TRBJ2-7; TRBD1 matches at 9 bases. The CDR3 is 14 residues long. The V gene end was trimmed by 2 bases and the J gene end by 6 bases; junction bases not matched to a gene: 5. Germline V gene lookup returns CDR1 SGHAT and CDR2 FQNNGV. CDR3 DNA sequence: TGTGCCAGCAGCTTAAACAGGGGGCAGGGCGAGCAGTACTTC. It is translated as CASSLNRGQGEQYF.

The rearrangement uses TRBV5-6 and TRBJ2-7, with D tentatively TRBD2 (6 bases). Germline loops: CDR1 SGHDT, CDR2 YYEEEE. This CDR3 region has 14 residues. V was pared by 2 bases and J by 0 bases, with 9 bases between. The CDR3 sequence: CASSLAGSSYEQYF. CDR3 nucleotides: TGTGCCAGCAGCTTAGCCGGGAGCTCCTACGAGCAGTACTTC.

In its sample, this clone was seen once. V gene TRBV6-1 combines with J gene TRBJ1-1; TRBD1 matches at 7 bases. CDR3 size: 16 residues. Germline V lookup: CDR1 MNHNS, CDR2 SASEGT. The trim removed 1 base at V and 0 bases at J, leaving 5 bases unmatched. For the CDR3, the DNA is TGTGCCAGCAGTGAAGGAAGGGGGCGCTTGAACACTGAAGCTTTCTTT. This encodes CASSEGRGRLNTEAFF.

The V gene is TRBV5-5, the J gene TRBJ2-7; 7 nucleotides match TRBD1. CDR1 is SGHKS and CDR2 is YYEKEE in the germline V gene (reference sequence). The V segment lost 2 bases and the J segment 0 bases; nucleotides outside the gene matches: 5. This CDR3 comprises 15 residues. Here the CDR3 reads CASSFSPGGSYEQYF. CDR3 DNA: TGTGCCAGCAGCTTTTCTCCAGGGGGCTCCTACGAGCAGTACTTC.

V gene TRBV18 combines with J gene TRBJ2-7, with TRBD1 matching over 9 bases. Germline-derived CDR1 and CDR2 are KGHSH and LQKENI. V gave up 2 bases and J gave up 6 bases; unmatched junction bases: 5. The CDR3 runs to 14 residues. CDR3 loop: CASSPGRTGAEQYF. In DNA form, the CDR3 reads TGTGCCAGCTCACCAGGCCGGACAGGGGCCGAGCAGTACTTC.

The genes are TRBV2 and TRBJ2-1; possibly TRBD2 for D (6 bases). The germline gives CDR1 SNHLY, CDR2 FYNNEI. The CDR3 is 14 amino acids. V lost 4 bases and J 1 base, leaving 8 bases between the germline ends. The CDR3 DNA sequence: TGTGCCAGCAGTGGGGGGGTTTCCTACAATGAGCAGTTCTTC. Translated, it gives CASSGGVSYNEQFF. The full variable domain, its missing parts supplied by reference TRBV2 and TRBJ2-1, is EPEVTQTPSHQVTQMGQEVILRCVPISNHLYFYWYRQILGQKVEFLVSFYNNEISEKSEIFDDQFSVERPDGSNFTLKIRSTKLEDSAMYFCASSGGVSYNEQFFGPGTRLTVL.

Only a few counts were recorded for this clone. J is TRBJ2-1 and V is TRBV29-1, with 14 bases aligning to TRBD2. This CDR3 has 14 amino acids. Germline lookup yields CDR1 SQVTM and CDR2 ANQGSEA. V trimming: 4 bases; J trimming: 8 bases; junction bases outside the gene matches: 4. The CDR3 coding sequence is TGCAGCGTTGTGGGACTAGCGGGAGCGTATGAGCAGTTCTTC. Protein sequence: CSVVGLAGAYEQFF.

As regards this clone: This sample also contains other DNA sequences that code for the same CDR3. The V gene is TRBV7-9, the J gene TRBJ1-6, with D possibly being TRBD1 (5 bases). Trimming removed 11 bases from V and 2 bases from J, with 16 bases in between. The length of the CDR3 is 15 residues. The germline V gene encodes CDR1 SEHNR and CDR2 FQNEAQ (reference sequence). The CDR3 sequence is CALLLGEAYNSPLHF. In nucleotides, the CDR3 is TGTGCCCTCCTTCTGGGGGAGGCCTATAATTCACCCCTCCACTTT.

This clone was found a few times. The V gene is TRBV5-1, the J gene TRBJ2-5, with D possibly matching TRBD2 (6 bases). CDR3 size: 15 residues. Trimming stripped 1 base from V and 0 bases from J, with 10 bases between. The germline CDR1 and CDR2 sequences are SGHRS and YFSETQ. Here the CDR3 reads CASSLRGEHQETQYF. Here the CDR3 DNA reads TGCGCCAGCAGCTTGCGCGGGGAGCACCAAGAGACCCAGTACTTC.

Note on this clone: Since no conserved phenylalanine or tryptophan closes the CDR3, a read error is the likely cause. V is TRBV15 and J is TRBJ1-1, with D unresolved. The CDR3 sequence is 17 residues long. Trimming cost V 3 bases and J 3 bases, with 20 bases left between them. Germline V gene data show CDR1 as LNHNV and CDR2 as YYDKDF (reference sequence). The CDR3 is CATSSPPGGLMYTEAFL. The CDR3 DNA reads TGTGCCACCAGCAGTCCTCCCGGAGGGCTGATGTACACTGAAGCTTTCCTT.

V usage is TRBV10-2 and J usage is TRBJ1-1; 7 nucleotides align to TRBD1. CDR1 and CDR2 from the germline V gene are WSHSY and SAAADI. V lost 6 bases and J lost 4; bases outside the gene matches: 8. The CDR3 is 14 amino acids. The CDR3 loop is CASRLQGSSTEAFF. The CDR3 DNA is TGCGCCAGCAGGCTACAGGGGTCGAGCACTGAAGCTTTCTTT.

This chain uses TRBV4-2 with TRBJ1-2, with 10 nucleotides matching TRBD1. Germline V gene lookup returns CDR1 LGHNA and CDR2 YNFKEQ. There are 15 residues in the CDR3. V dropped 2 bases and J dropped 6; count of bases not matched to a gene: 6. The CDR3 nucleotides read TGTGCCAGCAGCCAACCCGGGACAGGGGCGGATGGCTACACCTTC. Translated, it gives CASSQPGTGADGYTF.

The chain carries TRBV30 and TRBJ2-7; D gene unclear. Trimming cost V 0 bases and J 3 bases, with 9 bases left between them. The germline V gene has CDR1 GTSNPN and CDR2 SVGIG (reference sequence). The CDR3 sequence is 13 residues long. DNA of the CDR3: TGTGCCTGGAGTGTATCAGGAAACTACGAGCAGTACTTC. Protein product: CAWSVSGNYEQYF.

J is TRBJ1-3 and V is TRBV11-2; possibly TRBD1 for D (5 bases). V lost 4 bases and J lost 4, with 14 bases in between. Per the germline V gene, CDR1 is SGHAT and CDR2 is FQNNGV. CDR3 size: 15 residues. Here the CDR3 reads CASSSRAQGGNTIYF. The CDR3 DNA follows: TGTGCCAGCAGCTCCCGGGCCCAGGGAGGAAACACCATATATTTT.

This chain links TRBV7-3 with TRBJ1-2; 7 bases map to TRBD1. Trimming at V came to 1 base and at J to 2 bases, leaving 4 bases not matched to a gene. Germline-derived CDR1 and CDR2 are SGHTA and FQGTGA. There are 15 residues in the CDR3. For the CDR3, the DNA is TGTGCCAGCAGCTTAAGACTACAGGGGAACTATGGCTACACCTTC. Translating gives CASSLRLQGNYGYTF.

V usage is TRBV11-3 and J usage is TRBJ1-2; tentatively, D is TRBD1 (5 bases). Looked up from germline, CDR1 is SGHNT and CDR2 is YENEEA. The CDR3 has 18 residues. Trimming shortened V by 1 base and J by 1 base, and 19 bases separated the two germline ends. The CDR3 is CASSLGEGREFGNYGYTF. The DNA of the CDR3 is TGTGCCAGCAGCTTAGGGGAGGGCAGGGAATTCGGTAACTATGGCTACACCTTC.